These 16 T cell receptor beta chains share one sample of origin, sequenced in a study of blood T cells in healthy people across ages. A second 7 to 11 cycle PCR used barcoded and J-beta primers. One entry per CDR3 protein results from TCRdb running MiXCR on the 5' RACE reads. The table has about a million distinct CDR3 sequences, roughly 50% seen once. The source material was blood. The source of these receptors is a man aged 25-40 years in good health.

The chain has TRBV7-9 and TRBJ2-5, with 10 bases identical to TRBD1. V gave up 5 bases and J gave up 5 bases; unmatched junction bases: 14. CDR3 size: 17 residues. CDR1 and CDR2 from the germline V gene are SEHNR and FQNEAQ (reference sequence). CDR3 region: CASSTINRDRGRETQYF. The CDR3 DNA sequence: TGTGCCAGCAGCACGATAAACCGGGACAGGGGTCGGGAGACCCAGTACTTC.

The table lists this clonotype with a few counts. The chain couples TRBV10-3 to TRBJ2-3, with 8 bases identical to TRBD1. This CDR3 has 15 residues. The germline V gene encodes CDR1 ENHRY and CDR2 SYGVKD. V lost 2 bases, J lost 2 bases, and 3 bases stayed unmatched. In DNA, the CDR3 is TGTGCCATCAGTGAGCGACAGGGGATCACAGATACGCAGTATTTT. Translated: CAISERQGITDTQYF.

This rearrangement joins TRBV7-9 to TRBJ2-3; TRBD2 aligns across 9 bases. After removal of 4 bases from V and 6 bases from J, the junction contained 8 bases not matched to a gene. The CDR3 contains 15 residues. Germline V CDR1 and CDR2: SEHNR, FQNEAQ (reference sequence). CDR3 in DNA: TGTGCCAGCAGCTACGAGGGACTAGCAAGCGATACGCAGTATTTT. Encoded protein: CASSYEGLASDTQYF.

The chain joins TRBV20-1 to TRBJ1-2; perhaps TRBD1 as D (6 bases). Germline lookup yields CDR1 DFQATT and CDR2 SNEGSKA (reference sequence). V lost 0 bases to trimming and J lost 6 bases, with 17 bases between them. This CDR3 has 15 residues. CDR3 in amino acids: CSARDTGLSRNGYTF. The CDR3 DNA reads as TGCAGTGCTAGAGATACAGGGTTGAGCAGGAATGGCTACACCTTC.

The CDR3 region has the DNA TGTGCCAGCAGCTTAGTCGCGGGGGAGTACGAGCAGTACTTC. Residues: CASSLVAGEYEQYF. V usage is TRBV11-2 and J usage is TRBJ2-7; 7 bases are a match to TRBD2. Per germline, CDR1 SGHAT and CDR2 FQNNGV. V lost 1 base to trimming and J lost 4 bases; unmatched junction nucleotides: 4. This CDR3 is built from 14 residues.

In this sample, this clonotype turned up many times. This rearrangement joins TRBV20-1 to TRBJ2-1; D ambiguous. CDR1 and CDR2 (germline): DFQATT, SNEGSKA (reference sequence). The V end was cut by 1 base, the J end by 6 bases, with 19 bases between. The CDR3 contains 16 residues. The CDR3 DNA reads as TGCAGTGCTAGAGCCCTCCTCGGTTCGACGGGCAATGAGCAGTTCTTC. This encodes CSARALLGSTGNEQFF.

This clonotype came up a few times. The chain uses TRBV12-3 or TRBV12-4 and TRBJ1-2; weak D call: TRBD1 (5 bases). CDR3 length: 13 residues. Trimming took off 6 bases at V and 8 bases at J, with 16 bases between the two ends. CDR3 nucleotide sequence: TGTGCCAGCAGACCAACAACAGGAGGGGGCTACACCTTC. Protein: CASRPTTGGGYTF.

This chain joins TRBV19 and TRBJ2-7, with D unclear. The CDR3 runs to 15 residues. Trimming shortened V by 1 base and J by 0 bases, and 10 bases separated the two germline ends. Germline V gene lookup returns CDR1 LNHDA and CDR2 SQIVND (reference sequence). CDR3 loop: CASSIVGESSYEQYF. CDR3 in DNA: TGTGCCAGTAGTATAGTAGGCGAGAGCTCCTACGAGCAGTACTTC.

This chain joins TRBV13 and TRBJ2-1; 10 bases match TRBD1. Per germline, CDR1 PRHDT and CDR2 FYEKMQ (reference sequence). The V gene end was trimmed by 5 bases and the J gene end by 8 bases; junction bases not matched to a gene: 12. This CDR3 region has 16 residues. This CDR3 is CASSGYPEGQGYEQFF. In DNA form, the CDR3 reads TGTGCCAGCAGCGGGTATCCGGAGGGACAGGGGTATGAGCAGTTCTTC.

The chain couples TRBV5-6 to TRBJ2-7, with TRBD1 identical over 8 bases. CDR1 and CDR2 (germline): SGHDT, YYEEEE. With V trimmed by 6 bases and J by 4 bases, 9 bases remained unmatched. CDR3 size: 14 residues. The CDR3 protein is CASTTGGSLYEQYF. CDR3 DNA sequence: TGTGCCAGCACCACAGGGGGTAGTTTGTACGAGCAGTACTTC.

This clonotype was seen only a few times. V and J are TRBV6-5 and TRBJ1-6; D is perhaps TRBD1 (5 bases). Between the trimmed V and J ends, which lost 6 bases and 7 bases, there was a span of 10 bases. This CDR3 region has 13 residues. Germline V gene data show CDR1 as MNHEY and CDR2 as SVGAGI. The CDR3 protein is CASRRDGNSPLHF. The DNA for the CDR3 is TGTGCCAGCAGAAGGGACGGGAATTCACCCCTCCACTTT.

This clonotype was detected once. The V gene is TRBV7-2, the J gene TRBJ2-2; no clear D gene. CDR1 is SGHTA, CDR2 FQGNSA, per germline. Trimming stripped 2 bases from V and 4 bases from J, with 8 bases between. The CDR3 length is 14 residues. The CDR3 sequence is CASSLYEVTGELFF. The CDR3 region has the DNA TGTGCCAGCAGCTTATATGAGGTCACCGGGGAGCTGTTTTTT.

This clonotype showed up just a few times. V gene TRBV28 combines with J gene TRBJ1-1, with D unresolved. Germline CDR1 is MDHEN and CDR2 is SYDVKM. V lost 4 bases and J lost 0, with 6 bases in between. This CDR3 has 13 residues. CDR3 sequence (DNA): TGTGCCAGCAGTTGGACGGTGAACACTGAAGCTTTCTTT. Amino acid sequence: CASSWTVNTEAFF.

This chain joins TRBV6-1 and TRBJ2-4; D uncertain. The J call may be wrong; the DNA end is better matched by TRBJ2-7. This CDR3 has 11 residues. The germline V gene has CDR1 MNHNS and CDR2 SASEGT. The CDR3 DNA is TGTGCCACCAACCGGCTCTACGAGCAGTACTTC. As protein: CATNRLYEQYF.

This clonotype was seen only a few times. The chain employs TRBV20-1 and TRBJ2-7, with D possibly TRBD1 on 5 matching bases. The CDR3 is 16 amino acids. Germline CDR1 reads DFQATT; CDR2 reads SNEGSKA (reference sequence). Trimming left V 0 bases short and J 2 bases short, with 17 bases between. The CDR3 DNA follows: TGCAGTGCTAGAGATCAAAACAGGCCTAGGCCCTACGAGCAGTACTTC. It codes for CSARDQNRPRPYEQYF.

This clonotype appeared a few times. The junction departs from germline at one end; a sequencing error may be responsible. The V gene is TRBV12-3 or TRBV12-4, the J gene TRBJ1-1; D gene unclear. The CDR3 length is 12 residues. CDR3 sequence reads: CASSFRPDEGFF. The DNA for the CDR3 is TGTGCCAGCAGTTTTAGACCGGACGAAGGTTTCTTT.